This TCR beta chain comes out of a study of T cells in Graves' hyperthyroidism and ophthalmopathy. Amplified TCR beta CDR3 regions derived from RNA transcripts. The study used the HTBI primer set for a first-round RT-PCR of the TCR CDR3. TCRdb called the multiplex PCR reads again in MiXCR, with one record for every CDR3 protein. The repertoire holds about 510,000 distinct CDR3 sequences, with 35% to 50% as singletons. Source material: peripheral blood or thyroid tissue (not recorded which). This TCR came from an adult woman with Graves' disease, either hyperthyroidism or ophthalmopathy (not recorded which).

This chain's CDR3 is CASSLIVGGEKLFF. DNA of the CDR3: TGCGCCAGCAGCTTGATTGTAGGAGGGGAAAAACTGTTTTTT. The chain has TRBV5-1 and TRBJ1-4; D call uncertain. The germline gives CDR1 SGHRS, CDR2 YFSETQ. This CDR3 contains 14 residues. V shed 1 base and J shed 8 bases, with 12 bases lying between them.